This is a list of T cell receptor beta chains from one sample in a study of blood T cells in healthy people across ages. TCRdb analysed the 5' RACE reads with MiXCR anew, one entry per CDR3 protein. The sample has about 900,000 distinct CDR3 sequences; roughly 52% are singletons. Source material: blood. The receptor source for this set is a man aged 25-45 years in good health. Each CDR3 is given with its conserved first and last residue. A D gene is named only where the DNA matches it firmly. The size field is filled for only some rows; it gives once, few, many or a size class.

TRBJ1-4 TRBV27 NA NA CASSSPQGGLEKLFF TGTGCCAGCAGTTCCCCCCAGGGTGGACTTGAAAAACTGTTTTTT
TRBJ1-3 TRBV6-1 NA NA CASIRSDSGNTIYF TGTGCCAGCATTAGATCGGACTCTGGAAACACCATATATTTT
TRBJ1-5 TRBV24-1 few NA CATSEWESNQPQHF TGTGCCACCAGTGAGTGGGAAAGCAATCAGCCCCAGCATTTT
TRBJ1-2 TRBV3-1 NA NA CASSPRQDANYGYTF TGTGCCAGCAGCCCCAGACAGGACGCTAACTATGGCTACACCTTC
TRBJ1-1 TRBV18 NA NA CASSPQMNTEAFF TGTGCCAGCTCACCACAGATGAACACTGAAGCTTTCTTT
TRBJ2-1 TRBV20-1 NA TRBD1 CSASAGTGKETQFF TGCAGTGCAAGTGCCGGGACAGGGAAAGAGACCCAGTTCTTC
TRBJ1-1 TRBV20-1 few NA CSATGHEAGGGGYTEAFF TGCAGTGCTACGGGACACGAAGCCGGAGGGGGGGGTTACACTGAAGCTTTCTTT
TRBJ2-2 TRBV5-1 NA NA CASSLVGAATGELFF TGCGCCAGCAGCTTGGTTGGGGCGGCCACCGGGGAGCTGTTTTTT
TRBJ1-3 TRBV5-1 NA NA CASSLEAGLSGNTIYF TGCGCCAGCAGCTTGGAAGCCGGACTCTCTGGAAACACCATATATTTT
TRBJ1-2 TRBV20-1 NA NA CSAPREDGYTF TGCAGTGCTCCCAGGGAGGATGGCTACACCTTC